These 13 T cell receptor beta chains share one sample of origin, sequenced in a study of fetal regulatory T cell absence and autoimmunity. Only in-frame clones appear in the TCRdb table, and some are missing; sequencing was by immunoSEQ multiplex PCR. The table has around 100,000 clones, about two thirds seen once. Material: pancreas tissue. These receptors all stem from a male donor with IPEX syndrome.

The J gene is TRBJ1-1, the V gene TRBV27; weak D call: TRBD1 (5 bases). The CDR3 is 15 residues long. Germline-derived CDR1 and CDR2 are MNHEY and SMNVEV (reference sequence). Trimming removed 3 bases at V and 0 bases at J, with 11 bases between. CDR3 residues: CASSLRGRMNTEAFF. CDR3 bases: TGTGCCAGCAGTTTGAGGGGCAGGATGAACACTGAAGCTTTCTTT.

This clone turned up a few times. The rearrangement joins TRBV6-1 to TRBJ2-6; 7 bases align to TRBD1. The trim removed 5 bases at V and 1 base at J, leaving 2 bases unmatched. The CDR3 extends over 15 amino acids. Germline-derived CDR1 and CDR2 are MNHNS and SASEGT. Written as DNA, the CDR3 is TGTGCCAGCAGTCAGGACAGGTCTGGGGCCAACGTCCTGACTTTC. Its protein product is CASSQDRSGANVLTF.

The gene calls are TRBV6-6 and TRBJ1-4; D gene uncertain. The ends were cut back, 5 bases at V and 8 bases at J, with 6 bases in the middle. The CDR3 contains 11 residues. The germline V gene has CDR1 MNHNY and CDR2 SVGAGI (reference sequence). The CDR3 DNA sequence: TGTGCCAGCAGTGCCGGCGAAAAACTGTTTTTT. As protein: CASSAGEKLFF.

Only one count was recorded for this clone. The J gene is TRBJ1-6, the V gene TRBV7-2, with 8 bases identical to TRBD1. Germline V lookup: CDR1 SGHTA, CDR2 FQGNSA. V shed 7 bases and J 2 bases; nucleotides not matched to a gene: 7. The CDR3 has 16 residues. CDR3 DNA: TGTGCCAGCAACACGGACAGGGCCCCCTATAATTCACCCCTCCACTTT. Residues: CASNTDRAPYNSPLHF.

CDR3 region: CASSLGGRTDTQYF. The CDR3 DNA reads TGCGCCAGCAGCTTGGGCGGGCGCACAGATACGCAGTATTTT. The rearrangement uses TRBV5-1 and TRBJ2-3, with D possibly being TRBD2 (5 bases). The V gene lost 0 bases and the J gene lost 1 base, with 6 bases spanning the gap. CDR1 and CDR2 from the germline V gene are SGHRS and YFSETQ. This CDR3 has 14 residues.

The chain employs TRBV6-5 and TRBJ1-5; D is ambiguous. This CDR3 comprises 15 residues. Germline CDR1 MNHEY, CDR2 SVGAGI. The V end lost 0 bases, the J end lost 9 bases, and 15 bases lay between the germline ends. Here the CDR3 DNA reads TGTGCCAGCAGTTACTCGAGGGTGGATATAACGCCCCAGCATTTT. It is translated as CASSYSRVDITPQHF.

The J gene is TRBJ1-1, the V gene TRBV27; a possible D gene is TRBD1 (5 bases). Per the germline V gene, CDR1 is MNHEY and CDR2 is SMNVEV (reference sequence). The CDR3 contains 13 residues. The V end lost 3 bases, the J end lost 4 bases, and 9 bases lay between the germline ends. This CDR3 reads CASSLVGVTEAFF. The CDR3, as DNA: TGTGCCAGCAGTTTGGTAGGGGTCACTGAAGCTTTCTTT.

This sequence joins TRBV7-2 and TRBJ2-2; a weak D match, TRBD2 (6 bases). Germline V CDR1 and CDR2: SGHTA, FQGNSA. V gave up 5 bases and J gave up 3 bases, with 10 bases separating them. This CDR3 has 14 residues. CDR3 in amino acids: CASSTRDYTGELFF. CDR3 nucleotides: TGTGCCAGCAGCACCCGGGACTACACCGGGGAGCTGTTTTTT.

Only a few counts were recorded for this clone. The rearrangement joins TRBV6-5 to TRBJ1-1; D is perhaps TRBD1 (6 bases). V was clipped by 1 base and J by 4 bases, with 7 bases between them. The germline V gene has CDR1 MNHEY and CDR2 SVGAGI. CDR3 length equals 13 residues. CDR3 bases: TGTGCCAGCAGTTACTACAGGGCCACTGAAGCTTTCTTT. Translation: CASSYYRATEAFF.

This clone was picked up one time. The chain couples TRBV6-6 to TRBJ2-1; 11 bases align to TRBD2. Germline values: CDR1 MNHNY, CDR2 SVGAGI (reference sequence). CDR3 length: 15 amino acids. Trimming at V came to 6 bases and at J to 8 bases, leaving 9 bases not matched to a gene. CDR3 amino acids: CASSTWTSGFHEQFF. In DNA, the CDR3 is TGTGCCAGCAGCACTTGGACTAGCGGGTTCCATGAGCAGTTCTTC.

A few counts support this clone. The rearrangement joins TRBV27 to TRBJ1-6; TRBD1 matches 8 bases. From germline, CDR1 is MNHEY and CDR2 SMNVEV (reference sequence). Trimming took 3 bases from V and 6 from J; bases not matched to a gene: 4. The CDR3 runs to 15 residues. CDR3 nucleotide sequence: TGTGCCAGCAGTTTCCGGACAGGGAGTAATTCACCCCTCCACTTT. Encoded protein: CASSFRTGSNSPLHF.

For the CDR3, the DNA is TGTGCCAGCAGTGACGGGGTCAGAACTAATGAAAAACTGTTTTTT. Protein: CASSDGVRTNEKLFF. This rearrangement joins TRBV2 to TRBJ1-4, with D unclear. Trimming shortened V by 3 bases and J by 1 base, and 9 bases separated the two germline ends. This CDR3 contains 15 residues. Germline V lookup: CDR1 SNHLY, CDR2 FYNNEI.

This rearrangement joins TRBV5-8 to TRBJ1-2; D not certain. This CDR3 has 15 residues. Germline values: CDR1 SGHTS, CDR2 YDEGEE. Trimming pared 4 bases from V and 0 bases from J, leaving 13 bases between. DNA of the CDR3: TGTGCCAGCAGCGCGTACAGAAGAACTAACTATGGCTACACCTTC. The encoded protein is CASSAYRRTNYGYTF. The whole variable domain, remainder taken from reference TRBV5-8 and TRBJ1-2, is EAGVTQSPTHLIKTRGQQATLRCSPISGHTSVYWYQQALGLGLQFLLWYDEGEERNRGNFPPRFSGRQFPNYSSELNVNALELEDSALYLCASSAYRRTNYGYTFGSGTRLTVV.